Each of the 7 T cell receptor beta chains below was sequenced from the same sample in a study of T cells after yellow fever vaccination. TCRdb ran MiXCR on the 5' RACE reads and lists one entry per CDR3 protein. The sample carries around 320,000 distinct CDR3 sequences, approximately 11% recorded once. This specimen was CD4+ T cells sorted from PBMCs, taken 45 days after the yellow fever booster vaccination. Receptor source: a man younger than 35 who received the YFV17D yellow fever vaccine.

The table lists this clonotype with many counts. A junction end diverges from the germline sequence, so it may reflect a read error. The CDR3 sequence: CASSESGSGWSF. CDR3 DNA sequence: TGTGCCAGCAGTGAATCGGGGAGCGGATGGTCTTTT. J is TRBJ2-3 and V is TRBV2; tentative D call: TRBD2 (5 bases). In germline, CDR1 is SNHLY, CDR2 FYNNEI. The length of the CDR3 is 12 residues. Full variable domain (remainder filled in from reference TRBV2 and TRBJ2-3): EPEVTQTPSHQVTQMGQEVILRCVPISNHLYFYWYRQILGQKVEFLVSFYNNEISEKSEIFDDQFSVERPDGSNFTLKIRSTKLEDSAMYFCASSESGSGWSFGPGTRLTVL.

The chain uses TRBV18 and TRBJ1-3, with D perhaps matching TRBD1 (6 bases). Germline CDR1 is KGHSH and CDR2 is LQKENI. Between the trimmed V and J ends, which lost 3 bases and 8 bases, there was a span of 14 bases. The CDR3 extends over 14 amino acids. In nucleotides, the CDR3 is TGTGCCAGCTCACCGAACAGGGAAATTGACACCATATATTTT. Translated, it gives CASSPNREIDTIYF.

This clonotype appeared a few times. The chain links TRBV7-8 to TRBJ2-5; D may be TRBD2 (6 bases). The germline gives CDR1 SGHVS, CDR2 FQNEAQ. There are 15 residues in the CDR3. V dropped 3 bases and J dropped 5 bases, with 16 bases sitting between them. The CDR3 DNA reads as TGTGCCAGCAGCTTGCTTGCCTCGGCGGGGGAGACCCAGTACTTC. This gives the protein CASSLLASAGETQYF.

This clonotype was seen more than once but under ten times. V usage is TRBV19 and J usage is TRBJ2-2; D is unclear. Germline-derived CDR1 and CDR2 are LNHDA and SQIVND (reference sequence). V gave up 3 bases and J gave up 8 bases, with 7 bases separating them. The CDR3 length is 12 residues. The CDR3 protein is CASSIWEGELFF. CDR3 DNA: TGTGCCAGTAGTATCTGGGAAGGGGAGCTGTTTTTT.

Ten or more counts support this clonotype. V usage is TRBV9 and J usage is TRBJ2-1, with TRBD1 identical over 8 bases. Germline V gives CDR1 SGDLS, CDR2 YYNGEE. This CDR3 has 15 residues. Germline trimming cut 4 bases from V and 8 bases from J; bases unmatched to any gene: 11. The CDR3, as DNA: TGTGCCAGCAGCCTCGCGGACAGGGCGGGTGATGAGCAGTTCTTC. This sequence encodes CASSLADRAGDEQFF.

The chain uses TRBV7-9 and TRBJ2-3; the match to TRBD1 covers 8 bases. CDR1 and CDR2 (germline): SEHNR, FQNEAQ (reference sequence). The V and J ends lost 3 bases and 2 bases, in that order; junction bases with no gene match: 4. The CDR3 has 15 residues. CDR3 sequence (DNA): TGTGCCAGCAGCTTCGGACAGGGTCACACAGATACGCAGTATTTT. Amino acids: CASSFGQGHTDTQYF. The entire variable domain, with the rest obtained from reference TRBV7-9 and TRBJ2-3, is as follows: DTGVSQNPRHKITKRGQNVTFRCDPISEHNRLYWYRQTLGQGPEFLTYFQNEAQLEKSRLLSDRFSAERPKGSFSTLEIQRTEQGDSAMYLCASSFGQGHTDTQYFGPGTRLTVL.

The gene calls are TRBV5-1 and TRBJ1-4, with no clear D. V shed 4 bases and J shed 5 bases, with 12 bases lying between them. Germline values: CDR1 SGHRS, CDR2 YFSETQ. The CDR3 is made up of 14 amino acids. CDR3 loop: CASSGERANEKLFF. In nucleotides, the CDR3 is TGCGCCAGCAGCGGGGAGAGGGCCAATGAAAAACTGTTTTTT.